This T cell receptor beta chain is drawn from a study of blood T cells in healthy people across ages. Study-level points and caveats: When set beside aged donors, long-lived donors presented more naive CD4+ cells and higher diversity.

Then a second PCR, running roughly 6 to 11 cycles, was carried out with a sample-barcoded 5' primer and a J-beta primer mix. TCRdb re-analysed the 5' RACE reads in MiXCR, keeping a single row per CDR3 protein. Among hundreds of thousands of distinct CDR3 sequences listed, 29% were seen once. Regarding this clonotype: Antigen unknown. An end of the junction does not agree with germline; a read error may underlie this.

This TCR was sampled from a woman of 80 years or more in good health. Sequences were obtained from blood.

CDR3 sequence (DNA): TGTGCCAGCAGAGTGAGAGCAGATACGGAGTATTTC. This gives the protein CASRVRADTEYF. The V gene is TRBV12-3 or TRBV12-4, the J gene TRBJ2-3; the D is unclear. CDR3 size: 12 residues.